What follows are 23 T cell receptor beta chains derived from one specimen sequenced in a study of neurological immune-mediated disorders. TCRdb passed the 5' RACE reads through MiXCR, listing each CDR3 protein once. The data hold 66,000 or so distinct CDR3 sequences, with 4% to 6% observed a single time. Sequencing was carried out using PBMCs. Receptor source: a woman aged 25 to 39 with multiple sclerosis.

This clonotype appeared many times. The rearrangement links TRBV20-1 to TRBJ2-7; 10 bases fit TRBD2. Germline V gene lookup returns CDR1 DFQATT and CDR2 SNEGSKA (reference sequence). The trim removed 2 bases at V and 1 base at J, leaving 11 bases unmatched. The CDR3 has 17 amino acids. The CDR3 here is CSARKLAGGPGSYEQYF. The CDR3 coding sequence is TGCAGTGCTAGAAAGTTAGCGGGGGGTCCCGGGTCCTACGAGCAGTACTTC.

Notes on this clonotype: At one end, the junction sequence differs from germline, possibly due to a read error. The chain recombines TRBV5-5 with TRBJ1-6; D ambiguous. In germline, CDR1 is SGHKS, CDR2 YYEKEE (reference sequence). The CDR3 totals 14 residues. The CDR3 region has the DNA TGTGCCAGCAGCTTGGACGCTTGGGATTCACCCCTCAACTTT. Translating it yields CASSLDAWDSPLNF.

This clonotype appeared many times. This chain joins TRBV20-1 and TRBJ1-4; a possible D gene is TRBD1 (5 bases). Germline lookup yields CDR1 DFQATT and CDR2 SNEGSKA (reference sequence). CDR3 size: 14 residues. V was shortened by 6 bases and J by 7 bases, with 18 bases between the two germline ends. The CDR3 DNA is TGCAGTGCCCACTTTGGGGGGAGGAGTGAAAAACTGTTTTTT. Translation: CSAHFGGRSEKLFF.

There are many counts of this clonotype. V gene TRBV6-6 combines with J gene TRBJ2-1; D remains ambiguous. Germline V lookup: CDR1 MNHNY, CDR2 SVGAGI (reference sequence). V lost 7 bases and J lost 1, with 11 bases in between. The CDR3 length is 14 residues. In DNA form, the CDR3 reads TGTGCCAGCAAGGTCGCAGAATCCTACAATGAGCAGTTCTTC. As protein: CASKVAESYNEQFF.

The chain is built from TRBV20-1 and TRBJ2-7; D is ambiguous. There are 13 residues in the CDR3. V gave up 3 bases and J gave up 4 bases, with 13 bases separating them. Germline CDR1 and CDR2: DFQATT and SNEGSKA (reference sequence). In DNA, the CDR3 is TGCAGTGCTAGCCGCCCCTCTACATACGAGCAGTACTTC. Translated, it gives CSASRPSTYEQYF.

This clonotype was recorded at least ten times. This rearrangement joins TRBV20-1 to TRBJ1-1; the D is unclear. CDR1 and CDR2 from the germline V gene are DFQATT and SNEGSKA (reference sequence). V shed 2 bases and J shed 3 bases, with 10 bases lying between them. This CDR3 contains 13 residues. This CDR3 is CSARKVGYTEAFF. CDR3 sequence (DNA): TGCAGTGCTAGAAAAGTAGGGTACACTGAAGCTTTCTTT.

This clonotype was observed many times. The genes are TRBV20-1 and TRBJ2-3; TRBD1 might be the D (5 bases). From germline, CDR1 is DFQATT and CDR2 SNEGSKA (reference sequence). The CDR3 totals 15 residues. Trimming pared 0 bases from V and 1 base from J, leaving 11 bases between. The DNA of the CDR3 is TGCAGTGCTAGAGATCCCGCCAGGGGCACAGATACGCAGTATTTT. This encodes CSARDPARGTDTQYF.

This clonotype has a count of ten or more. The genes are TRBV2 and TRBJ2-3; 8 positions match TRBD2. Germline V gives CDR1 SNHLY, CDR2 FYNNEI. This CDR3 is built from 17 residues. J gave up 0 bases and V 6 bases, and 11 bases lay outside the gene matches. CDR3 sequence reads: CASSARSGGRSTDTQYF. CDR3 DNA: TGTGCCAGCAGCGCGAGAAGCGGGGGCCGGAGCACAGATACGCAGTATTTT.

The sample holds a few counts of this clonotype. The rearrangement joins TRBV20-1 to TRBJ2-3, with D unresolved. Germline CDR1 reads DFQATT; CDR2 reads SNEGSKA (reference sequence). There are 14 residues in the CDR3. With 6 bases removed from V and 0 bases from J, the gap between germline ends came to 13 bases. This CDR3 reads CSALVRLSTDTQYF. The CDR3 DNA follows: TGCAGTGCCCTCGTACGGCTGAGCACAGATACGCAGTATTTT.

This clonotype was seen ten or more times. J is TRBJ2-7 and V is TRBV7-2; D gene ambiguous. The CDR3 runs 13 residues. CDR1 is SGHTA, CDR2 FQGNSA, per germline. V was trimmed by 1 base and J by 3 bases, leaving 7 bases between them. CDR3 residues: CASSLVGIYEQYF. The CDR3 DNA reads as TGTGCCAGCAGCTTAGTGGGGATCTACGAGCAGTACTTC.

Ten or more counts support this clonotype. This rearrangement joins TRBV29-1 to TRBJ2-6; no firm D call. CDR3 size: 13 residues. Trimming pared 6 bases from V and 2 bases from J, leaving 8 bases between. Germline CDR1 SQVTM, CDR2 ANQGSEA. The CDR3 region is CSVVAPGANVLTF. The CDR3 DNA reads TGCAGCGTCGTCGCCCCTGGGGCCAACGTCCTGACTTTC.

The CDR3 DNA is TGTGCCAGCTCACCACCGGGCAGGGAGGGCAATGGCTACACCTTC. This codes for CASSPPGREGNGYTF. The chain links TRBV18 to TRBJ1-2, with D possibly matching TRBD1 (5 bases). In germline, CDR1 is KGHSH, CDR2 LQKENI. V was shortened by 0 bases and J by 6 bases, with 14 bases between the two germline ends. The CDR3 runs to 15 residues.

The CDR3 nucleotides are TGTGCCAGCAGCCAAGATGGGGGACGAACAGATACGCAGTATTTT. Translating gives CASSQDGGRTDTQYF. The J gene is TRBJ2-3, the V gene TRBV4-2; D is possibly TRBD1 or TRBD2 (5 bases each). The germline CDR1 and CDR2 sequences are LGHNA and YNFKEQ. CDR3 length: 15 amino acids. Trimming pared 0 bases from V and 3 bases from J, leaving 10 bases between.

At least ten counts were recorded for this clonotype. The J gene is TRBJ2-1, the V gene TRBV7-9; 7 bases fit TRBD1. Trimming cost V 5 bases and J 7 bases; bases outside gene matches: 5. Germline CDR1 and CDR2: SEHNR and FQNEAQ (reference sequence). This CDR3 contains 13 residues. CDR3 amino acids: CASSPGQMNEQFF. In nucleotides, the CDR3 is TGTGCCAGCAGCCCGGGACAGATGAATGAGCAGTTCTTC.

This clonotype was seen many times. V usage is TRBV27 and J usage is TRBJ2-7; D is perhaps TRBD1 (6 bases). Looked up from germline, CDR1 is MNHEY and CDR2 is SMNVEV (reference sequence). V was clipped by 8 bases and J by 5 bases, with 13 bases between them. The CDR3 has 12 residues. The CDR3 protein is CASGSSGDEQYF. CDR3 sequence (DNA): TGTGCCAGCGGGAGTTCAGGGGACGAGCAGTACTTC.

The chain combines TRBV20-1 with TRBJ2-3; 9 bases fit TRBD2. J gave up 4 bases and V 1 base, and 15 bases lay outside the gene matches. The germline V gene has CDR1 DFQATT and CDR2 SNEGSKA (reference sequence). The CDR3 loop spans 18 amino acids. CDR3 loop: CSARGGVGGGAFADTQYF. DNA of the CDR3: TGCAGTGCTAGAGGGGGTGTCGGCGGGGGGGCCTTCGCAGATACGCAGTATTTT.

This clonotype was observed many times. The junction departs from the called germline gene at one end, perhaps through a read error. Written as DNA, the CDR3 is TGTGCCAGCAGCTTGCGGCTAGGACAGAGCGTGATCTTC. Translation: CASSLRLGQSVIF. The genes are TRBV5-5 and TRBJ2-1; D might be TRBD1 (6 bases). Germline V gene sequence: CDR1 SGHKS, CDR2 YYEKEE (reference sequence). The CDR3 loop spans 13 amino acids.

This clonotype was recorded at least ten times. This chain joins TRBV12-3 or TRBV12-4 and TRBJ2-5; perhaps TRBD1 as D (6 bases). The CDR3 length is 16 residues. Trimming pared 3 bases from V and 5 bases from J, leaving 19 bases between. The CDR3 DNA sequence: TGTGCCAGCAGTTTGAGCCCCCCAGGGGCGGGTGAGACCCAGTACTTC. It is translated as CASSLSPPGAGETQYF.

This clonotype was detected ten times or more. The chain recombines TRBV27 with TRBJ2-7, with D possibly TRBD1 on 5 matching bases. The CDR3 covers 12 residues. The germline CDR1 and CDR2 sequences are MNHEY and SMNVEV (reference sequence). Trimming stripped 2 bases from V and 4 bases from J, with 6 bases between. The CDR3 region is CASSLKGYEQYF. The CDR3 bases are TGTGCCAGCAGTTTAAAGGGGTACGAGCAGTACTTC.

This clonotype was seen repeatedly, ten times or more. The chain recombines TRBV5-6 with TRBJ1-5; the D gene is possibly TRBD1 (6 bases). V lost 4 bases and J 7 bases, leaving 15 bases between the germline ends. The germline V gene encodes CDR1 SGHDT and CDR2 YYEEEE. The CDR3 length is 14 residues. The CDR3 reads CASSLTGSGQPQHF. Written as DNA, the CDR3 is TGTGCCAGCAGCCTTACAGGGTCGGGGCAGCCCCAGCATTTT.

This chain links TRBV5-1 with TRBJ1-3, with D uncertain. Germline loops: CDR1 SGHRS, CDR2 YFSETQ. Trimming removed 0 bases at V and 0 bases at J, with 10 bases between. CDR3 size: 16 residues. CDR3 sequence reads: CASSLVGSHSGNTIYF. The CDR3 DNA is TGCGCCAGCAGCTTGGTTGGTTCCCACTCTGGAAACACCATATATTTT.

This clonotype occurred a few times. The chain recombines TRBV15 with TRBJ1-3; unclear D gene. Germline CDR1 and CDR2: LNHNV and YYDKDF (reference sequence). The CDR3 runs to 13 residues. V dropped 8 bases and J dropped 4 bases, with 12 bases sitting between them. The CDR3 reads CATRGVGGNTIYF. Here the CDR3 DNA reads TGTGCCACCCGGGGTGTGGGAGGAAACACCATATATTTT.

This chain links TRBV18 with TRBJ2-3, with TRBD1 identical over 9 bases. The CDR3 totals 15 residues. Germline CDR1 KGHSH, CDR2 LQKENI. V shed 5 bases, J shed 4 bases, and the junction held 7 bases outside the gene matches. The CDR3 here is CASSRDTGGADTQYF. DNA of the CDR3: TGTGCCAGCTCAAGGGACACAGGGGGCGCAGATACGCAGTATTTT.